The clone carrying this T cell receptor (beta chain) ranks as medium-sized. Antigen unknown. This entry belongs to a study of early T cells in non-severe SARS-CoV-2 infection. In the study overall: Whole-blood bulk RNA, unsorted, was sequenced, and chains were unpaired. General study results and limits: VDJdb-based annotation leaned toward anti-spike CD8 responses and missed private and CD4 specificities.

This CDR3 is built from 13 residues. V was cut by 5 bases and J by 1 base, with 8 bases left in between. Germline V gives CDR1 SEHNR, CDR2 FQNEAQ (reference sequence). Unique molecular identifiers were affixed to single, distinct cDNA molecules. A single record per CDR3 protein comes from TCRdb applying MiXCR to the 5' RACE reads. The sample consists of 30,000 to 35,000 distinct CDR3 sequences, about 4.6% of them appearing once. This clonotype originated in an adult who was a healthcare worker with PCR-confirmed SARS-CoV-2 infection or an uninfected control (not recorded which). The sample taken for sequencing was whole blood. The chain has TRBV7-9 and TRBJ1-2; unclear D gene. The CDR3 here is CASSPMVNYGYTF. The CDR3, as DNA: TGTGCCAGCAGCCCCATGGTTAACTATGGCTACACCTTC.